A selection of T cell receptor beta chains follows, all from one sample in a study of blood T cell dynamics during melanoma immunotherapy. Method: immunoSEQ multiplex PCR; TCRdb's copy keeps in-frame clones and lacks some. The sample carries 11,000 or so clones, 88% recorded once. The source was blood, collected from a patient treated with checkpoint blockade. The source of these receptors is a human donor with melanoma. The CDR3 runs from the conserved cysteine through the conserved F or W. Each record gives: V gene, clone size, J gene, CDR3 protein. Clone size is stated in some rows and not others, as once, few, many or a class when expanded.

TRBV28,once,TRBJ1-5,CASMGQGFAPQHF
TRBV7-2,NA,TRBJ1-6,CASSLEQGGYNSPLHF
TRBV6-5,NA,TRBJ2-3,CAGSYSRDTDTQYF
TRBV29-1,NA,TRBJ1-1,CSGRDKIRGNEAFF
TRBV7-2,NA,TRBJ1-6,CASSLAPGSINSPLHF
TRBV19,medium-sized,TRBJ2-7,CASRRTGGSSYEQYF
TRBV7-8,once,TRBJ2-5,CASSLGVSSETQYF
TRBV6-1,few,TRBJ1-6,CASSERFYNSPLHF
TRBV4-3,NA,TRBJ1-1,CASSQDAKMNTEAFF
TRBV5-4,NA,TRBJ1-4,CASSPDGTSNEKLFF
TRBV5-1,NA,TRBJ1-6,CASSLAGQGDSPLHF
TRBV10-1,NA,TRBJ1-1,CASSEQGVGTEAFF
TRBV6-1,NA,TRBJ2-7,CASSRSPYEQYF
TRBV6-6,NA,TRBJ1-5,CASSSPQEFSNQPQHF
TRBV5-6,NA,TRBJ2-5,CASSLEFLAGKETQYF
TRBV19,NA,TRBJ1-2,CASSITPDYGYTF
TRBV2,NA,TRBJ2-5,CASRADRVETQYF
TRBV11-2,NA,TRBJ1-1,CASSVFGISGTEAFF
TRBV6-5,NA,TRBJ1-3,CASSLGNSGNTIYF
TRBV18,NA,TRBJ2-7,CASSREPSGGTYEQYF
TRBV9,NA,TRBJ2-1,CASSAQGGSYNEQFF
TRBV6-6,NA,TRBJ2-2,CASTLDRNTGELFF
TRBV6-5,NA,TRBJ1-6,CASSYTGSTYNSPLHF
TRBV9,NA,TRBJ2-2,CASTDLETSHALTGELFF
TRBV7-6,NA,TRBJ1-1,CASTTMMNTEAFF
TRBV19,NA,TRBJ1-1,CASSISRAHTEAFF
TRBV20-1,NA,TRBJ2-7,CSVGGSYEQYF
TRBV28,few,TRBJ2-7,CASRKSGQGAIYEQYF
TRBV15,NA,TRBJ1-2,CATSRDYTGSYTF
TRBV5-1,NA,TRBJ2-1,CASSLAGLAGGNEQFF
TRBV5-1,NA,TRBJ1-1,CASSLEAVAEAFF
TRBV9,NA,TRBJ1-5,CASSAGTGAPINQPQHF
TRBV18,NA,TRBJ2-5,CASSTPGLASQETQYF
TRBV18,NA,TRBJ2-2,CASSPQTRAGELFF
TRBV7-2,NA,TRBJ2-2,CASTEGLAGGNTGELFF
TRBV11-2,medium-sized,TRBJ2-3,CASSREADTQYF
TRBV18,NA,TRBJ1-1,CASSPGGMNTEAFF
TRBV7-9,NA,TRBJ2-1,CASSFMNEQFF
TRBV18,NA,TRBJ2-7,CASSLRPVAYEQYF
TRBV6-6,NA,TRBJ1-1,CASSYSRNTEAFF
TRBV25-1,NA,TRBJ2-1,CASSPARGEYNEQFF
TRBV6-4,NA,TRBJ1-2,CASRYQPGQQGNYGYTF